This record looks at one T cell receptor (beta chain) sequence and its context. No antigen is known for it. In the same sample, other DNA sequences code for this CDR3. As processed by the authors: ImmunoSEQ junction-only sequences lacked quality scores, so their filtering differed. Measured with immunoSEQ multiplex PCR; TCRdb has only the in-frame clones, and not every one. For V, J and clone size, that table is used; D and trimming come from the DNA. Here the sample spans roughly 2.5 million clones, around nine tenths being singletons. This specimen belongs to a study of shared clonotypes between healthy human individuals. Study information: Three plates each covered CD4 naive and memory; CD8 naive two, CD8 memory one.

Study-wide points: Compared with memory subsets, naive subsets generally had larger estimated richness.

Germline lookup yields CDR1 SGHTA and CDR2 FQGNSA. The CDR3 extends over 15 amino acids. V dropped 1 base and J dropped 6; count of bases not matched to a gene: 4. None of the donors, who were healthy HIV-negative adults, had recently had acute infections or vaccinations. This sequence was found in a man aged 18 to 35 in good health. The specimen was naive CD4+ T cells sorted from blood. The subset: CD45RA+ positively selected. The rearrangement links TRBV7-2 to TRBJ2-1; 9 nucleotides line up with TRBD2. Written as DNA, the CDR3 is TGTGCCAGCAGCTTAGAACTAGCGGGTGGCAATGAGCAGTTCTTC. It yields the protein CASSLELAGGNEQFF. Supplemented by reference TRBV7-2 and TRBJ2-1, the full variable domain reads GAGVSQSPSNKVTEKGKDVELRCDPISGHTALYWYRQSLGQGLEFLIYFQGNSAPDKSGLPSDRFSAERTGGSVSTLTIQRTQQEDSAVYLCASSLELAGGNEQFFGPGTRLTVL.